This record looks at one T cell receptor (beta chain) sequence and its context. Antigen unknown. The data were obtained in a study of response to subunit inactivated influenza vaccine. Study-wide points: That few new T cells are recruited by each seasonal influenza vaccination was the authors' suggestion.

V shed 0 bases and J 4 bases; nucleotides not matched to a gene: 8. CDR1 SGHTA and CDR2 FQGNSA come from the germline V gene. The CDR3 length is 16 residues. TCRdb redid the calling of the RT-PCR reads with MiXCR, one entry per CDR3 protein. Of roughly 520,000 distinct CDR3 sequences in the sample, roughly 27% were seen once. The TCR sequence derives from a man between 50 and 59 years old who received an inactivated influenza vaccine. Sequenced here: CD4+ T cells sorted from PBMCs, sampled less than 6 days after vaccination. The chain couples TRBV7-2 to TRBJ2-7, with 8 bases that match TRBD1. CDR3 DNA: TGTGCCAGCAGCTTAGCGCCTGGGACAGGTACTTACGAGCAGTACTTC. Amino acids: CASSLAPGTGTYEQYF. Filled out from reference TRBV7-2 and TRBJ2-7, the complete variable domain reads GAGVSQSPSNKVTEKGKDVELRCDPISGHTALYWYRQSLGQGLEFLIYFQGNSAPDKSGLPSDRFSAERTGGSVSTLTIQRTQQEDSAVYLCASSLAPGTGTYEQYFGPGTRLTVT.